This TCR beta chain is from a study of cytotoxic CD8 clonotypes in ibrutinib-treated CLL. Study results and caveats: Circulating CD8+ T-cell counts were tracked by baseline clonality, which exceeded that of age-matched healthy donors.

Per germline, CDR1 SGHTA and CDR2 FQGNSA. CDR3 length: 16 amino acids. Trimming removed 7 bases from V and 6 bases from J; junction bases left unmatched: 11. TCRdb keeps only in-frame clones here, not all; method: immunoSEQ multiplex PCR. The sample yields approximately 130,000 clones, around four fifths seen once. This clone was detected only once. The antigen is unknown. The starting material was PBMCs, obtained after 24 months of ibrutinib treatment. The rearrangement links TRBV7-2 to TRBJ2-5; 13 bases fit TRBD2. The source of this sequence is a human donor with chronic lymphocytic leukemia. The CDR3 sequence is CASTPAGTSGAKTQYF. CDR3 nucleotide sequence: TGTGCCAGCACCCCGGCGGGGACTAGCGGGGCGAAGACCCAGTACTTC.